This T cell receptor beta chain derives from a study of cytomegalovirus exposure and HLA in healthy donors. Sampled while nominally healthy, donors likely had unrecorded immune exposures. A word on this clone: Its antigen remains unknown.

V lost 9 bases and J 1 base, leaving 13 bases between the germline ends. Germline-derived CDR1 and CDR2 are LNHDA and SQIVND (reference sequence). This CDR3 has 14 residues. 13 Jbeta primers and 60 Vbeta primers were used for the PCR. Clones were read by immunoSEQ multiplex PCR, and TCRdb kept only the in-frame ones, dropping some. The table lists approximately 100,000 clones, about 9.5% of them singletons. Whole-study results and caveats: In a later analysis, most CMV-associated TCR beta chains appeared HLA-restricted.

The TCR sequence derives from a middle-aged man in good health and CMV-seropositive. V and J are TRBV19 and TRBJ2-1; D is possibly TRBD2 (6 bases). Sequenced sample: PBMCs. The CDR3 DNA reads TGTGCCAGCGTTCGGGACTCATCCTACAATGAGCAGTTCTTC. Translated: CASVRDSSYNEQFF.